The entry below describes one T cell receptor beta chain. The data derive from a study of blood T cell repertoires in COVID-19. This CDR3 is 14 amino acids long. The germline CDR1 and CDR2 sequences are SGHTA and FQGNSA. Trimming removed 1 base at V and 9 bases at J, with 13 bases between. Generated by immunoSEQ multiplex PCR, the TCRdb table keeps only in-frame clones and is missing some. The sample shows just under 150,000 clones, around 84% of them seen only once. The sequence was obtained from a human donor with acute or convalescent COVID-19. The donor label of this sample is uncertain. The rearrangement uses TRBV7-2 and TRBJ2-1; tentative D call: TRBD1 (7 bases). Specimen: peripheral blood. The CDR3 DNA reads as TGTGCCAGCAGCTTAGAGTGGCAGGGGGGTGAGCAGTTCTTC. Translation: CASSLEWQGGEQFF.